The 27 T cell receptor beta chains below come from one sample, sequenced in a study of low-dose radiotherapy and immunotherapy resistance in tumors. Time point here: before trial treatment. With TRAV- and TRBV-specific primers, first-strand cDNA was made, covering the alpha and beta chains. A constant-region primer paired with the V-primer adapter amplified TCRs over approximately 20 PCR cycles. MiXCR, run by TCRdb on the reads, gives a single entry per CDR3 protein. The sample includes 80,000 to 90,000 distinct CDR3 sequences, about 18% seen only once; the top ten take 2.5% to 3%. The sequences come from PBMCs, collected before treatment. Receptors originate from a male donor with prostate cancer.

This clonotype was detected ten times or more. This chain joins TRBV11-2 and TRBJ2-5; 9 nucleotides agree with TRBD2. V dropped 1 base and J dropped 4; count of bases not matched to a gene: 4. The CDR3 loop spans 15 amino acids. Per germline, CDR1 SGHAT and CDR2 FQNNGV. DNA of the CDR3: TGTGCCAGCAGCTTAGGCGGGGGGGCCTTAGAGACCCAGTACTTC. The encoded protein is CASSLGGGALETQYF.

This clonotype was detected ten times or more. The genes are TRBV6-2 or TRBV6-3 and TRBJ2-5; D not certain. Trimming cost V 5 bases and J 2 bases, with 6 bases left between them. CDR3 length: 12 residues. Germline V CDR1 and CDR2: MNHEY, SVGEGT. The CDR3 nucleotides are TGTGCCAGCAGTGTCGGACAAGAGACCCAGTACTTC. Translated, it gives CASSVGQETQYF.

This chain uses TRBV18 with TRBJ1-1; D remains unclear. CDR3 size: 12 residues. V was cut by 6 bases and J by 0 bases, with 5 bases left in between. Germline values: CDR1 KGHSH, CDR2 LQKENI. The CDR3 DNA reads TGTGCCAGCTCCCAAATGAACACTGAAGCTTTCTTT. This encodes CASSQMNTEAFF.

By share of the sample, this clonotype is medium-sized. This chain joins TRBV6-6 and TRBJ2-1; D is unresolved. The V end lost 0 bases, the J end lost 8 bases, and 5 bases lay between the germline ends. From germline, CDR1 is MNHNY and CDR2 SVGAGI (reference sequence). CDR3 length: 12 residues. CDR3 sequence (DNA): TGTGCCAGCAGTTACTCGGGGTATGAGCAGTTCTTC. Translating it yields CASSYSGYEQFF.

This clonotype was counted many times. V is TRBV18 and J is TRBJ2-5; D might be TRBD2 (7 bases). The CDR3 sequence is 15 residues long. Per germline, CDR1 KGHSH and CDR2 LQKENI. Trimming left V 8 bases short and J 2 bases short, with 18 bases between. The CDR3 protein is CASVGSGGRQETQYF. Written as DNA, the CDR3 is TGTGCCAGCGTCGGGTCGGGGGGCCGACAAGAGACCCAGTACTTC.

J is TRBJ1-6 and V is TRBV7-3, with D possibly being TRBD1 (6 bases). Trimming removed 6 bases at V and 5 bases at J, with 11 bases between. Germline V gene sequence: CDR1 SGHTA, CDR2 FQGTGA. The CDR3 has 14 amino acids. The DNA for the CDR3 is TGTGCCAGCAGTTTCCAGGGGAATAATTCACCCCTCCACTTT. Protein sequence: CASSFQGNNSPLHF. Variable domain in full (rest from reference TRBV7-3 and TRBJ1-6): GAGVSQTPSNKVTEKGKYVELRCDPISGHTALYWYRQSLGQGPEFLIYFQGTGAADDSGLPNDRFFAVRPEGSVSTLKIQRTERGDSAVYLCASSFQGNNSPLHFGNGTRLTVT.

This clonotype was detected ten times or more. J is TRBJ2-7 and V is TRBV2; the match to TRBD2 covers 8 bases. The CDR3 has 15 residues. CDR1 SNHLY and CDR2 FYNNEI come from the germline V gene. V was pared by 7 bases and J by 4 bases, with 12 bases of the junction left unmatched. The DNA for the CDR3 is TGTGCCAGCAAGAGTGCCCTGACTAGCGTATACGAGCAGTACTTC. Translation gives CASKSALTSVYEQYF.

This clonotype has at least ten counts. The chain employs TRBV27 and TRBJ2-5, with TRBD2 matching over 9 bases. The CDR3 runs 16 residues. Germline V gene sequence: CDR1 MNHEY, CDR2 SMNVEV (reference sequence). The V and J ends lost 6 bases and 6 bases, in that order; junction bases with no gene match: 14. In DNA, the CDR3 is TGTGCCAGCAGCGTTGGCCCGCGGGGGGGTTGGAAGACCCAGTACTTC. Encoded protein: CASSVGPRGGWKTQYF.

This clonotype was detected many times. This chain joins TRBV29-1 and TRBJ1-1; no firm D call. The length of the CDR3 is 14 residues. With 6 bases removed from V and 0 bases from J, the gap between germline ends came to 14 bases. Per germline, CDR1 SQVTM and CDR2 ANQGSEA. CDR3 coding DNA: TGCAGCGTGCGGGGATATGGTGTGAACACTGAAGCTTTCTTT. Its protein product is CSVRGYGVNTEAFF.

This clonotype was recorded at least ten times. V gene TRBV20-1 combines with J gene TRBJ2-6; possible D gene TRBD1, 5 bases. The CDR3 runs 16 residues. Trimming pared 6 bases from V and 2 bases from J, leaving 17 bases between. Germline V CDR1 and CDR2: DFQATT, SNEGSKA (reference sequence). CDR3 DNA: TGCAGTGCCACTACAGGCAGGCAGGCTGGGGCCAACGTCCTGACTTTC. This translates into CSATTGRQAGANVLTF.

This rearrangement joins TRBV19 to TRBJ2-5; D remains unclear. Germline V gene lookup returns CDR1 LNHDA and CDR2 SQIVND (reference sequence). CDR3 length: 13 amino acids. The V and J ends lost 5 bases and 5 bases respectively, with 12 bases between them. DNA for the CDR3: TGTGCCAGTAGTCCACCCCACGGGGAGACCCAGTACTTC. Its protein product is CASSPPHGETQYF. The full variable domain, in which reference TRBV19 and TRBJ2-5 provide the parts outside the CDR3, is DGGITQSPKYLFRKEGQNVTLSCEQNLNHDAMYWYRQDPGQGLRLIYYSQIVNDFQKGDIAEGYSVSREKKESFPLTVTSAQKNPTAFYLCASSPPHGETQYFGPGTRLLVL.

The rearrangement uses TRBV9 and TRBJ2-1, with TRBD1 matching over 8 bases. This CDR3 contains 16 residues. Trimming took 3 bases from V and 0 from J; bases not matched to a gene: 5. Germline lookup yields CDR1 SGDLS and CDR2 YYNGEE. Here the CDR3 reads CASSGGQGGSYNEQFF. For the CDR3, the DNA is TGTGCCAGCAGCGGAGGACAGGGCGGCTCCTACAATGAGCAGTTCTTC.

This clonotype has at least ten counts. The chain joins TRBV7-9 to TRBJ2-7; D not resolved. This CDR3 has 11 residues. Between the trimmed V and J ends, which lost 6 bases and 3 bases, there was a span of 6 bases. Per germline, CDR1 SEHNR and CDR2 FQNEAQ (reference sequence). CDR3 sequence (DNA): TGTGCCAGCAGGGGCGGCTACGAGCAGTACTTC. The encoded protein is CASRGGYEQYF.

This clonotype was recorded many times. This chain links TRBV7-6 with TRBJ1-5, with D unclear. Germline CDR1 reads SGHVS; CDR2 reads FNYEAQ. The CDR3 length is 11 residues. The V end was cut by 5 bases, the J end by 9 bases, with 8 bases between. Here the CDR3 reads CASSPRPPQHF. The CDR3, as DNA: TGTGCCAGCAGCCCAAGGCCGCCCCAGCATTTT.

The chain has TRBV20-1 and TRBJ1-6, with unresolved D. Germline V gene lookup returns CDR1 DFQATT and CDR2 SNEGSKA (reference sequence). This CDR3 is 14 amino acids long. Deletions cut 0 bases from V and 7 bases from J, with 10 bases between. CDR3 DNA: TGCAGTGCTAGAGACGGCAGCAAAAATTCACCCCTCCACTTT. Protein product: CSARDGSKNSPLHF.

This clonotype was recorded at least ten times. The rearrangement joins TRBV30 to TRBJ2-7; D is undetermined. This CDR3 is built from 13 residues. The V and J ends lost 2 bases and 4 bases respectively, with 12 bases between them. Germline CDR1 GTSNPN, CDR2 SVGIG (reference sequence). The CDR3: CAWSRLPWYEQYF. The DNA for the CDR3 is TGTGCCTGGAGTCGGCTGCCTTGGTACGAGCAGTACTTC.

The J gene is TRBJ2-6, the V gene TRBV15, with D possibly matching TRBD2 (6 bases). Looked up from germline, CDR1 is LNHNV and CDR2 is YYDKDF (reference sequence). This CDR3 comprises 18 residues. Between the trimmed V and J ends, which lost 3 bases and 2 bases, there was a span of 17 bases. The CDR3 protein is CATSRGRMGGTGANVLTF. For the CDR3, the DNA is TGTGCCACCAGCAGGGGCCGGATGGGAGGTACTGGGGCCAACGTCCTGACTTTC.

This clonotype occurred many times. J is TRBJ2-2 and V is TRBV11-2; TRBD2 agrees at 12 bases. CDR1 SGHAT and CDR2 FQNNGV come from the germline V gene. This CDR3 contains 21 residues. V lost 0 bases, J lost 0 bases, and 11 bases stayed unmatched. The CDR3 loop reads CASSLDSLGLAGIANTGELFF. CDR3 coding DNA: TGTGCCAGCAGCTTAGATTCCCTAGGACTAGCGGGGATCGCGAACACCGGGGAGCTGTTTTTT.

Concerning this clonotype: A far larger clone is a single base away, which makes a read error likely. The chain has TRBV4-1 and TRBJ2-1; 8 bases match TRBD2. J gave up 10 bases and V 1 base, and 9 bases lay outside the gene matches. This CDR3 has 15 residues. Germline-derived CDR1 and CDR2 are MGHRA and YSYEKL. The CDR3 DNA reads TGCGCCAGCAGCCAAGGCCAAGCGGGGGAATACGAGCAGTTCTTC. Protein sequence: CASSQGQAGEYEQFF.

This clonotype has more than one count but fewer than ten. The CDR3 bases are TGTGCCAGCAGTGAAGACAGGGCCCCCTATGGCTACACCTTC. This translates into CASSEDRAPYGYTF. The chain recombines TRBV6-5 with TRBJ1-2; 7 positions agree with TRBD1. Trimming removed 5 bases from V and 4 bases from J; junction bases left unmatched: 7. The CDR3 runs to 14 residues. Germline assignment: CDR1 MNHEY and CDR2 SVGAGI.

This clonotype came up many times. This sequence joins TRBV5-1 and TRBJ2-7, with 11 positions matching TRBD2. The trim removed 4 bases at V and 4 bases at J, leaving 7 bases unmatched. CDR1 and CDR2 (germline): SGHRS, YFSETQ. This CDR3 is built from 15 residues. CDR3 coding DNA: TGCGCCAGCAGCACCGGACTAGCGGGTGGGTACGAGCAGTACTTC. Translated: CASSTGLAGGYEQYF.

This clonotype has at least ten counts. This rearrangement joins TRBV4-1 to TRBJ2-5, with D possibly being TRBD1 (5 bases). Germline V gives CDR1 MGHRA, CDR2 YSYEKL. The CDR3 has 15 residues. The ends were cut back, 3 bases at V and 4 bases at J, with 15 bases in the middle. CDR3 sequence (DNA): TGCGCCAGCAGCCAGCTCCACCGCAGGGTAGAGACCCAGTACTTC. Translating gives CASSQLHRRVETQYF.

This clonotype was observed a handful of times. The chain carries TRBV5-6 and TRBJ2-3; the D is unclear. Germline assignment: CDR1 SGHDT and CDR2 YYEEEE. V was pared by 5 bases and J by 0 bases, with 7 bases between. This CDR3 is 13 amino acids long. This CDR3 reads CASRRWSTDTQYF. CDR3 bases: TGTGCCAGCAGACGTTGGAGCACAGATACGCAGTATTTT.

This clonotype has a count of ten or more. The gene calls are TRBV19 and TRBJ2-7; TRBD2 is a possible D gene (7 bases). CDR1 LNHDA and CDR2 SQIVND come from the germline V gene (reference sequence). CDR3 length: 14 amino acids. The ends were cut back, 5 bases at V and 6 bases at J, with 17 bases in the middle. CDR3 protein: CASSAQGSGGEQYF. The CDR3 DNA reads TGTGCCAGTAGTGCCCAGGGGTCGGGGGGCGAGCAGTACTTC.

The sample holds many counts of this clonotype. The chain employs TRBV20-1 and TRBJ2-7; tentative D call: TRBD1 (6 bases). The V end was cut by 1 base, the J end by 3 bases, with 10 bases between. From germline, CDR1 is DFQATT and CDR2 SNEGSKA (reference sequence). This CDR3 is 13 amino acids long. For the CDR3, the DNA is TGCAGTGCTAGAGCAGGGGTAGGCTACGAGCAGTACTTC. It specifies CSARAGVGYEQYF.

At least ten counts were recorded for this clonotype. CDR3 amino acids: CASSELSGGLTGELFF. The CDR3 bases are TGTGCCAGCAGTGAACTCTCGGGGGGGCTCACCGGGGAGCTGTTTTTT. V and J are TRBV6-2 or TRBV6-3 and TRBJ2-2, with 8 bases matching TRBD2. The germline V gene encodes CDR1 MNHEY and CDR2 SVGEGT. The CDR3 has 16 residues. V was clipped by 5 bases and J by 4 bases; unmatched bases: 9.

In this sample, this clonotype turned up many times. The V call is TRBV4-1, the J call TRBJ2-2; TRBD1 is a possible D gene (5 bases). The CDR3 spans 16 residues. The germline V gene has CDR1 MGHRA and CDR2 YSYEKL. V shed 4 bases and J shed 0 bases, with 12 bases lying between them. Here the CDR3 DNA reads TGCGCCAGCAGCCGGCGACAGAGATCGAACACCGGGGAGCTGTTTTTT. Amino acids: CASSRRQRSNTGELFF.